A single sample gave rise to the 26 T cell receptor beta chains below, sequenced in a study of esophageal squamous cell carcinoma under preoperative chemotherapy (dated by TCRdb to the late 2010s). This specimen's time point label, interpreted: before preoperative PTX-NDP chemotherapy. The library was built by means of PCR. Sequencing was performed on a HiSeq X Ten. The public reads were reanalyzed by TCRdb: fastp trimming at Q25, MiXCR alignment, in-frame beta chains only. Merged by CDR3 protein, the rows form single entries marked with the most common genes and DNA. The sample profile shows around 12,000 distinct CDR3 sequences; 50% to 55% of them were found once. Of the sample, 16% falls within the top ten clones. Sampling took place from a patient given preoperative chemotherapy. The receptor set was obtained from a human donor with esophageal squamous cell carcinoma. The donor label of this sample is uncertain.

The chain is built from TRBV5-6 and TRBJ1-1; D ambiguous. Per the germline V gene, CDR1 is SGHDT and CDR2 is YYEEEE. The CDR3 totals 12 residues. The V end was cut by 6 bases, the J end by 1 base, with 7 bases between. CDR3 in DNA: TGTGCCAGCAACCTCCCGAACACTGAAGCTTTCTTT. It specifies CASNLPNTEAFF.

This sequence joins TRBV6-1 and TRBJ2-3, with D possibly matching TRBD2 (7 bases). The end of the DNA aligns better with TRBJ2-7, so the J call may be wrong. The V gene's germline CDR1 is MNHNS and CDR2 SASEGT. The CDR3 sequence is 17 residues long. CDR3 amino acids: CASSEGLGGGATDTQYF. The CDR3 region has the DNA TGTGCCAGCAGTGAGGGTCTAGGGGGAGGGGCGACAGATACGCAGTACTTC.

The chain carries TRBV7-2 and TRBJ2-1; tentative D call: TRBD2 (5 bases). This CDR3 is built from 12 residues. Germline V CDR1 and CDR2: SGHTA, FQGNSA. The ends were cut back, 5 bases at V and 13 bases at J, with 15 bases in the middle. The CDR3 DNA is TGTGCCAGCAGCCCTCTATGGGAGACCCAGTTCTTC. Protein sequence: CASSPLWETQFF.

The gene calls are TRBV6-1 and TRBJ2-1; weak D call: TRBD1 (5 bases). The DNA end is more similar to TRBJ2-7, so the J call may be wrong. The CDR3 has 13 residues. Germline V CDR1 and CDR2: MNHNS, SASEGT. In DNA form, the CDR3 reads TGTGCCAGCAGTGACCCCCCCCAGGGTGAGCAGTACTTC. This sequence encodes CASSDPPQGEQYF.

This clonotype was observed at least ten times. The chain is built from TRBV12-3 or TRBV12-4 and TRBJ2-1; 13 bases are shared with TRBD2. The J call could be wrong; TRBJ2-7 is a better fit for the DNA end. The CDR3 covers 15 residues. The CDR3 DNA sequence: TGTGCCAGCAGTTTGGGGACTAGCGGGACCTACGAGCAGTACTTC. Its translation: CASSLGTSGTYEQYF.

As to this clonotype: One junction end does not reproduce the germline sequence, and a read error may be involved. This chain links TRBV19 with TRBJ2-3; D is undetermined. The CDR3 extends over 13 amino acids. Germline V lookup: CDR1 LNHDA, CDR2 SQIVND (reference sequence). CDR3 nucleotide sequence: TGTGCCAGTACCTTGTCGCGCACAGAGACGCAGTATTTT. Protein: CASTLSRTETQYF.

The rearrangement links TRBV7-2 to TRBJ2-5, with D perhaps being TRBD1 or TRBD2 (5 bases each). The V gene's germline CDR1 is SGHTA and CDR2 FQGNSA. V lost 5 bases and J lost 1, with 11 bases in between. The CDR3 contains 14 residues. CDR3 sequence reads: CASSPGTFQETQYF. The CDR3 DNA is TGTGCCAGCAGCCCCGGGACCTTCCAAGAGACCCAGTACTTC.

This chain connects TRBV12-3 or TRBV12-4 to TRBJ2-1, with TRBD2 matching over 14 bases. Trimming took 6 bases from V and 5 from J; bases not matched to a gene: 6. This CDR3 spans 16 amino acids. The CDR3 loop reads CASRNPGLAGDNEQFF. The CDR3 bases are TGTGCCAGCAGGAACCCGGGACTAGCGGGAGACAATGAGCAGTTCTTC.

In its sample, this clonotype is medium-sized (0.01 to 0.1%). The chain employs TRBV12-3 or TRBV12-4 and TRBJ2-1, with D uncertain. The CDR3 loop spans 13 amino acids. The V end lost 1 base, the J end lost 8 bases, and 9 bases lay between the germline ends. The CDR3 DNA sequence: TGTGCCAGCAGTTTAGAGGGCTTACATGAGCAGTTCTTC. It yields the protein CASSLEGLHEQFF.

CDR3 nucleotide sequence: TGTGCCAGCAGTTCAACGTACAATGAGCAGTACTTC. This codes for CASSSTYNEQYF. V usage is TRBV6-2 or TRBV6-3 and J usage is TRBJ2-1; D is ambiguous. The end of the DNA aligns better with TRBJ2-7, so the J call may be wrong. CDR1 MNHEY and CDR2 SVGEGT come from the germline V gene. The CDR3 is 12 amino acids.

This clonotype is medium-sized. J is TRBJ2-2 and V is TRBV6-1; D is unclear. Trimming shortened V by 2 bases and J by 1 base, and 11 bases separated the two germline ends. The CDR3 is 16 amino acids. CDR1 and CDR2 (germline): MNHNS, SASEGT. The CDR3 region has the DNA TGTGCCAGCAGTGAATATTTAGGGCTGAACACCGGGGAGCTGTTTTTT. Its protein is CASSEYLGLNTGELFF.

This chain links TRBV6-2 or TRBV6-3 with TRBJ2-5; tentatively, D is TRBD2 (5 bases). The CDR3 loop spans 12 amino acids. Germline V gene sequence: CDR1 MNHEY, CDR2 SVGEGT. Trimming took 0 bases from V and 11 from J, leaving 10 bases between them. The CDR3 DNA reads TGTGCCAGCAGTTACTCAGGAGGTGAGCAGTACTTC. Translation: CASSYSGGEQYF.

By share, this clonotype ranks as medium-sized. V gene TRBV7-6 combines with J gene TRBJ2-1, with 9 bases lining up with TRBD2. The CDR3 is made up of 16 amino acids. Germline V CDR1 and CDR2: SGHVS, FNYEAQ. V gave up 8 bases and J gave up 13 bases; unmatched junction bases: 21. This chain's CDR3 is CASHKTAGGGQETQFF. For the CDR3, the DNA is TGTGCCAGCCACAAAACAGCGGGAGGTGGCCAAGAGACCCAGTTCTTC. The full variable domain, its missing parts supplied by reference TRBV7-6 and TRBJ2-1, is GAGVSQSPRYKVTKRGQDVALRCDPISGHVSLYWYRQALGQGPEFLTYFNYEAQQDKSGLPNDRFSAERPEGSISTLTIQRTEQRDSAMYRCASHKTAGGGQETQFFGPGTRLTVL.

This clonotype was observed once. The junction departs from germline at one end; a sequencing error may be responsible. The chain carries TRBV6-1 and TRBJ2-2; D is unresolved. The J call may not be correct, given that the DNA end is closer to TRBJ2-3. Germline assignment: CDR1 MNHNS and CDR2 SASEGT. CDR3 length: 14 residues. The CDR3 sequence: CASSEGLSTETQYF. The CDR3 bases are TGTGCCAGCAGTGAAGGTTTGAGCACAGAGACGCAGTATTTT.

The V call is TRBV12-3 or TRBV12-4, the J call TRBJ2-1; possibly TRBD2 for D (5 bases). The CDR3 is 12 residues long. V was shortened by 5 bases and J by 15 bases, with 17 bases between the two germline ends. DNA of the CDR3: TGTGCCAGCAGTGCGGACTGGAATCAGCGGTTCTTC. As protein: CASSADWNQRFF.

Many counts were recorded for this clonotype. A much larger clone sits a single nucleotide away, making a read error possible. J is TRBJ2-1 and V is TRBV7-2; D possibly corresponds to TRBD2 (6 bases). CDR1 is SGHTA and CDR2 is FQGNSA in the germline V gene. There are 13 residues in the CDR3. V lost 4 bases to trimming and J lost 10 bases, with 14 bases between them. CDR3: CASSWDFPHEQFF. In DNA form, the CDR3 reads TGTGCCAGCAGCTGGGACTTTCCCCACGAGCAGTTCTTC.

This clonotype has a single count. The chain joins TRBV4-1 to TRBJ2-1, with a weak D call TRBD1 (6 bases). The better agreement between TRBJ2-7 and the DNA end casts doubt on the J call. This CDR3 contains 14 residues. Germline V gives CDR1 MGHRA, CDR2 YSYEKL. In DNA form, the CDR3 reads TGCGCCAGCAGCCTACGAGGGGGAGACTACGAGCAGTACTTC. This encodes CASSLRGGDYEQYF.

On this clonotype: One end of the junction does not line up with germline, which may come from a read error. V and J are TRBV10-3 and TRBJ2-3; no firm D call. The CDR3 contains 12 residues. Looked up from germline, CDR1 is ENHRY and CDR2 is SYGVKD. CDR3 in amino acids: CAGFRAMNTQYF. For the CDR3, the DNA is TGTGCGGGTTTCAGAGCCATGAACACGCAGTATTTC.

This clonotype was seen a few times. The V call is TRBV27, the J call TRBJ2-7; TRBD2 might be the D (6 bases). The CDR3 runs to 15 residues. V was cut by 2 bases and J by 1 base, with 12 bases left in between. Germline CDR1 is MNHEY and CDR2 is SMNVEV (reference sequence). The CDR3 loop reads CASSLGGVKSYEQYF. CDR3 sequence (DNA): TGTGCCAGCAGTTTAGGAGGGGTCAAGTCCTACGAGCAGTACTTC.

V usage is TRBV6-5 and J usage is TRBJ2-1, with D unclear. The J call may not be correct, given that the DNA end is closer to TRBJ2-3. The CDR3 extends over 12 amino acids. From germline, CDR1 is MNHEY and CDR2 SVGAGI. CDR3 region: CAKSYSTDEQYF. The CDR3 coding sequence is TGTGCCAAGAGTTACTCGACCGATGAGCAGTATTTT.

In its sample, this clonotype is medium-sized. This could be a read error, since a much larger clone is one nucleotide away. The genes are TRBV6-1 and TRBJ2-1; D may be TRBD2 (7 bases). The CDR3 is 13 amino acids. The V end was cut by 8 bases, the J end by 13 bases, with 21 bases between. The germline V gene has CDR1 MNHNS and CDR2 SASEGT. The CDR3: CASGEGGLETQFF. CDR3 nucleotides: TGTGCCAGCGGGGAGGGGGGGTTAGAGACCCAGTTCTTC.

This clonotype rates as medium-sized (0.01 to 0.1%). The chain employs TRBV6-1 and TRBJ2-1; the D gene is possibly TRBD2 (5 bases). V lost 1 base, J lost 10 bases, and 14 bases lay in between. This CDR3 region has 14 residues. Per the germline V gene, CDR1 is MNHNS and CDR2 is SASEGT. CDR3 DNA sequence: TGTGCCAGCAGTGAAGTCGATTGGGCGGGCGAGCAGTTCTTC. Protein product: CASSEVDWAGEQFF.

The sample holds a few counts of this clonotype. V and J are TRBV7-2 and TRBJ2-5, with 9 bases identical to TRBD2. The J call may be in error: the DNA end matches TRBJ2-7 better. Germline-derived CDR1 and CDR2 are SGHTA and FQGNSA. The CDR3 runs to 15 residues. CDR3 sequence reads: CASSFVAGEWYEQYF. The CDR3 bases are TGTGCCAGCAGCTTCGTAGCGGGAGAGTGGTACGAGCAGTACTTC.

Points on this clonotype: The junction does not match germline at one end; this may be a read error. The genes are TRBV10-3 and TRBJ2-5, with 8 bases identical to TRBD2. Germline CDR1 and CDR2: ENHRY and SYGVKD. This CDR3 is 16 amino acids long. CDR3 residues: CACGGFGGRDTETQYF. In nucleotides, the CDR3 is TGTGCTTGCGGGGGGTTTGGGGGACGCGACACAGAGACCCAGTATTTC.

To note about this clonotype: One junction end disagrees with the germline gene, perhaps due to a read error. The gene calls are TRBV6-4 and TRBJ2-3, with 7 bases aligning to TRBD1. The CDR3 runs 17 residues. Germline V gives CDR1 MRHNA, CDR2 SNTAGT. CDR3 sequence reads: CASSEGLGGRGPDTQYF. For the CDR3, the DNA is TGTGCCAGCAGTGAGGGGTTAGGGGGCAGGGGCCCAGATACCCAGTATTTC.

This clonotype has a single count. This chain connects TRBV11-2 to TRBJ2-1; 12 bases align to TRBD2. This CDR3 has 17 residues. V lost 5 bases, J lost 0 bases, and 5 bases stayed unmatched. The germline V gene has CDR1 SGHAT and CDR2 FQNNGV. The CDR3 reads CASSRLAGALSYNEQFF. The DNA of the CDR3 is TGTGCCAGCAGCCGACTAGCGGGAGCCCTCTCCTACAATGAGCAGTTCTTC.